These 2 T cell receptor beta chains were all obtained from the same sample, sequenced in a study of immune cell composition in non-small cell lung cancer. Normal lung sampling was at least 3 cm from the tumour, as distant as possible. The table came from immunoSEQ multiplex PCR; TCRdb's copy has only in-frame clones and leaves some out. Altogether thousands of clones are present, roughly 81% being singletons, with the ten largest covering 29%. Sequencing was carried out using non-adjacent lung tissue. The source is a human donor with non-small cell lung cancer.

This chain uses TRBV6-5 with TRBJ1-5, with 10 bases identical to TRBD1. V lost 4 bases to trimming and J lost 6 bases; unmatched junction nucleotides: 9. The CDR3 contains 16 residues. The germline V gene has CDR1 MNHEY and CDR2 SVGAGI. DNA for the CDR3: TGTGCCAGCAGTTCCGACCGGACAGGGGGTGGTCAGCCCCAGCATTTT. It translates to CASSSDRTGGGQPQHF.

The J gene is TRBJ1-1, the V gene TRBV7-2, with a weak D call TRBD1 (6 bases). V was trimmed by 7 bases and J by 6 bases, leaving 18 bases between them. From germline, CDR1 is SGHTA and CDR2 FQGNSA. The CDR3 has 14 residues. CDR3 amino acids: CASTLGQGKSEAFF. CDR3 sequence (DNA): TGTGCCAGCACCCTAGGGCAGGGGAAGTCTGAAGCTTTCTTT.